These T cell receptor beta chains were read from a single sample in a study of PD-1 blockade in classical Hodgkin lymphoma. Repertoires were generated with immunoSEQ multiplex PCR, while TCRdb's copy carries only in-frame clones and drops some. The sample lists approximately 44,000 clones, approximately 67% seen once, with under 3% in the top ten. Sample: peripheral blood mononuclear cells (PBMCs), taken before the fourth cycle of nivolumab. The origin of the receptors is a human donor with classical Hodgkin lymphoma. CDR3s include the opening cysteine and the closing phenylalanine or tryptophan. A D gene is named only where the DNA matches it firmly. Size is stated for part of the rows, as once, few or many counts, or as a class when the clone is expanded.

>TRBV2|TRBJ2-1|once|NA|13
CASSEARVGEQFF
TGTGCCAGCAGTGAAGCGCGTGTCGGTGAGCAGTTCTTC
>TRBV4-1|TRBJ2-5|NA|TRBD2|16
CASSQGTSPLQETQYF
TGCGCCAGCAGCCAGGGGACTAGCCCTCTACAAGAGACCCAGTACTTC
>TRBV5-1|TRBJ2-5|once|TRBD2|14
CASSRGTIQETQYF
TGCGCCAGCAGTAGAGGGACTATCCAAGAGACCCAGTACTTC
>TRBV5-8|TRBJ1-1|NA|NA|13
CASSLVAPTEAFF
TGTGCCAGCAGCTTGGTAGCTCCCACTGAAGCTTTCTTT
>TRBV7-9|TRBJ2-7|NA|NA|13
CASSHPLADEQYF
TGTGCCAGCAGTCACCCTCTGGCGGACGAGCAGTACTTC
>TRBV19|TRBJ2-1|NA|NA|16
CASRGRPFSRSGEQFF
TGTGCCAGTAGGGGTAGGCCTTTTTCGAGATCGGGTGAGCAGTTCTTC
>TRBV7-6|TRBJ2-2|NA|NA|14
CASRREGPTGELFF
TGTGCCAGCAGACGAGAGGGTCCGACCGGGGAGCTGTTTTTT
>TRBV19|TRBJ1-1|few|NA|14
CASSIPGLRTEAFF
TGTGCCAGTAGTATCCCGGGTTTGCGCACTGAAGCTTTCTTT
>TRBV27|TRBJ1-2|NA|NA|13
CASSPDRIYGYTF
TGTGCCAGCAGTCCAGACAGGATCTATGGCTACACCTTC
>TRBV7-8|TRBJ2-1|NA|NA|13
CASTTGVGGEQFF
TGTGCCAGCACCACCGGGGTTGGCGGTGAGCAGTTCTTC
>TRBV9|TRBJ1-1|few|NA|12
CASSPRPGLAFF
TGTGCCAGCAGCCCTCGCCCAGGATTAGCTTTCTTT
>TRBV19|TRBJ1-1|NA|NA|15
CASSISLGRGTEAFF
TGTGCCAGTAGTATCTCTCTGGGCAGGGGCACTGAAGCTTTCTTT
>TRBV30|TRBJ1-4|NA|NA|13
CAWSVLGREKLFF
TGTGCCTGGAGTGTACTCGGGAGGGAAAAACTGTTTTTT
>TRBV19|TRBJ2-2|NA|NA|15
CASSIEDHAPGELFF
TGTGCCAGTAGTATAGAGGACCACGCTCCCGGGGAGCTGTTTTTT
>TRBV6-1|TRBJ1-1|NA|NA|17
CAISESTRPLRNTEAFF
TGTGCCATCAGTGAGTCGACAAGACCTCTTAGAAACACTGAAGCTTTCTTT
>TRBV7-9|TRBJ2-7|NA|NA|14
CASSLAGENYEQYF
TGTGCCAGCAGCTTAGCGGGGGAGAACTACGAGCAGTACTTC
>TRBV5-6|TRBJ2-7|few|TRBD1|14
CASSPTGGWDEQYF
TGTGCCAGCAGCCCCACAGGGGGCTGGGACGAGCAGTACTTC
>TRBV11-2|TRBJ2-7|NA|TRBD1|12
CASSLTGAEQYF
TGTGCCAGCAGCTTGACAGGGGCCGAGCAGTACTTC
>TRBV5-4|TRBJ1-1|many|TRBD1|15
CASSLQTGSNTEAFF
TGTGCCAGCAGCCTCCAGACAGGGTCGAACACTGAAGCTTTCTTT
>TRBV7-8|TRBJ2-5|NA|TRBD2|15
CASSLVGGSLETQYF
TGTGCCAGCAGCTTAGTCGGGGGGAGCTTAGAGACCCAGTACTTC
>TRBV10-1|TRBJ1-2|NA|NA|13
CASSSTGALHRSF
TGCGCCAGCAGTAGCACCGGGGCCCTTCACCGATCCTTC
>TRBV7-9|TRBJ1-1|few|NA|11
CASSFSGEAFF
TGTGCCAGCAGCTTTTCAGGGGAAGCTTTCTTT
>TRBV6-5|TRBJ2-7|NA|NA|13
CASSYVGGTEQYF
TGTGCCAGCAGTTACGTGGGGGGAACCGAGCAGTACTTC
>TRBV7-7|TRBJ2-1|few|NA|15
CASSLTLGGLDEQFF
TGTGCTAGCAGCTTAACGCTAGGGGGGCTGGATGAGCAGTTCTTC
>TRBV6-5|TRBJ2-3|NA|NA|13
CASSYSSTDTQYF
TGTGCCAGCAGTTACTCTAGCACAGATACGCAGTATTTT
>TRBV7-9|TRBJ2-3|NA|TRBD2|15
CASSKLAGVADTQYF
TGTGCCAGCAGCAAACTAGCGGGGGTAGCAGATACGCAGTATTTT
>TRBV6-5|TRBJ1-4|few|NA|15
CASSLYQREGEKLFF
TGTGCCAGCAGTTTATATCAGCGAGAGGGGGAAAAACTGTTTTTT
>TRBV5-1|TRBJ1-2|NA|NA|15
CASSLSGGQADGYTF
TGCGCCAGCAGCTTAAGCGGGGGCCAGGCGGATGGCTACACCTTC
>TRBV19|TRBJ1-2|NA|NA|16
CASSFLAAARNYGYTF
TGTGCCAGTAGTTTCCTCGCTGCGGCGAGAAACTATGGCTACACCTTC
>TRBV9|TRBJ1-6|NA|TRBD1|13
CASARDRYSPLHF
TGTGCCAGCGCCCGGGACAGATATTCACCCCTCCACTTT
>TRBV7-2|TRBJ1-6|NA|NA|18
CASSLASHPSSYNSPLHF
TGTGCCAGCAGCTTAGCCTCACACCCAAGCTCCTATAATTCACCCCTCCACTTT